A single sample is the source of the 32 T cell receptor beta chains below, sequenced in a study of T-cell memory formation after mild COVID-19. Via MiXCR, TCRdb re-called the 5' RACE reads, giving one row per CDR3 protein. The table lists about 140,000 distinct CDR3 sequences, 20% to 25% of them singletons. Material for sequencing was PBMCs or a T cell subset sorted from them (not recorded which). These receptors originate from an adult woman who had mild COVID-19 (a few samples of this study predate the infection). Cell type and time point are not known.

The CDR3 DNA reads as TGTGCCAGCAGCTTAGCGACTCTGGGGCAGTACTTC. Residues: CASSLATLGQYF. The chain uses TRBV7-9 and TRBJ2-7; no clear D. The germline CDR1 and CDR2 sequences are SEHNR and FQNEAQ (reference sequence). There are 12 residues in the CDR3. Between the trimmed V and J ends, which lost 0 bases and 9 bases, there was a span of 9 bases.

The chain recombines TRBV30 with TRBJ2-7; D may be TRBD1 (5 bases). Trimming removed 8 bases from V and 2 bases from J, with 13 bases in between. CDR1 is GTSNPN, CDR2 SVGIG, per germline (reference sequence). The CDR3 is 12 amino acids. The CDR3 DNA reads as TGTGCCGGATTGGACATGGCCTACGAGCAGTACTTC. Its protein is CAGLDMAYEQYF.

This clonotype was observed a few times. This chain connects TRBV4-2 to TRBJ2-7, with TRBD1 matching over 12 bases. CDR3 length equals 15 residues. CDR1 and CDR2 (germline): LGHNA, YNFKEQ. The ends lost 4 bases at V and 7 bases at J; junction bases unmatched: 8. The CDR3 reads CASSPAGQGAREQYF. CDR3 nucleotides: TGTGCCAGCAGCCCAGCGGGACAGGGGGCGCGTGAGCAGTACTTC.

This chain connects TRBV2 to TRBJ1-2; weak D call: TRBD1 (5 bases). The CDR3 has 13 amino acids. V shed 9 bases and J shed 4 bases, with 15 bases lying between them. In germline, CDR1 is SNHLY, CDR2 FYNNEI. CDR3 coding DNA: TGTGCCAGTGGGGGGGTGGGCGGCTATGGCTACACCTTC. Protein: CASGGVGGYGYTF. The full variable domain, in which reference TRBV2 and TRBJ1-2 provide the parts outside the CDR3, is EPEVTQTPSHQVTQMGQEVILRCVPISNHLYFYWYRQILGQKVEFLVSFYNNEISEKSEIFDDQFSVERPDGSNFTLKIRSTKLEDSAMYFCASGGVGGYGYTFGSGTRLTVV.

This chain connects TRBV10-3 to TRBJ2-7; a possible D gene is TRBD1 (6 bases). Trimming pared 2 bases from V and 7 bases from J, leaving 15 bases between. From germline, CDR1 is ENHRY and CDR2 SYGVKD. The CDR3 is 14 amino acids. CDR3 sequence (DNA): TGTGCCATCAGTGAGAGGCAGGGGTACGGGGAGCAGTACTTC. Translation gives CAISERQGYGEQYF.

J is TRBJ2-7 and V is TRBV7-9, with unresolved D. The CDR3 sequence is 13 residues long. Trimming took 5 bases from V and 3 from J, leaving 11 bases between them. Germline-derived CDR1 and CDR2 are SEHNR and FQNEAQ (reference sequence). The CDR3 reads CASSPPVDYEQYF. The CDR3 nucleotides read TGTGCCAGCAGCCCGCCGGTGGACTACGAGCAGTACTTC.

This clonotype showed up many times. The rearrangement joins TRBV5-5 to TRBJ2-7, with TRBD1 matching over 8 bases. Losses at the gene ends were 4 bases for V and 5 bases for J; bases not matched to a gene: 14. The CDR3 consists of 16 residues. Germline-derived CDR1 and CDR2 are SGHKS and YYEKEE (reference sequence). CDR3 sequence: CASSPVEGQVFNEQYF. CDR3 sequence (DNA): TGTGCCAGCAGCCCGGTGGAGGGACAGGTCTTCAACGAGCAGTACTTC. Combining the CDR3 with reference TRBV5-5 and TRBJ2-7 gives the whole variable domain DAGVTQSPTHLIKTRGQQVTLRCSPISGHKSVSWYQQVLGQGPQFIFQYYEKEERGRGNFPDRFSARQFPNYSSELNVNALLLGDSALYLCASSPVEGQVFNEQYFGPGTRLTVT.

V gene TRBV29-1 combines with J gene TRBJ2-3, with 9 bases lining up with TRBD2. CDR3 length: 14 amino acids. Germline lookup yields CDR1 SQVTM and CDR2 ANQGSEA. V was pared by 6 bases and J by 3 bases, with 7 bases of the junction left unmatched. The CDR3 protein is CSVSAGGPTDTQYF. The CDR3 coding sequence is TGCAGCGTCTCCGCGGGAGGGCCAACAGATACGCAGTATTTT.

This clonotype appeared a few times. CDR3 bases: TGTGCCAGCAGCCCCGGGACAAGCAAAAACATTCAGTACTTC. Its translation is CASSPGTSKNIQYF. V usage is TRBV7-9 and J usage is TRBJ2-4; tentatively, D is TRBD1 (6 bases). Per the germline V gene, CDR1 is SEHNR and CDR2 is FQNEAQ (reference sequence). The CDR3 has 14 residues. V dropped 5 bases and J dropped 3 bases, with 11 bases sitting between them.

CDR3 nucleotide sequence: TGTGCCAGCAGCTTCGGGACTAGCTTCGCAGATACGCAGTATTTT. Translated: CASSFGTSFADTQYF. The chain carries TRBV11-2 and TRBJ2-3, with 9 bases identical to TRBD2. The CDR3 extends over 15 amino acids. Germline V lookup: CDR1 SGHAT, CDR2 FQNNGV. V trimming: 3 bases; J trimming: 4 bases; junction bases outside the gene matches: 5.

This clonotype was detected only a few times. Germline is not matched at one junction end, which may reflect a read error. As DNA, the CDR3 is TGTGCTAGCAGCTTAGCCGACAGCCAAGAGACCCAGTACTTC. This gives the protein CASSLADSQETQYF. V and J are TRBV7-7 and TRBJ2-5; a possible D gene is TRBD1 (5 bases). The CDR3 spans 14 residues. Germline values: CDR1 SSHAT, CDR2 FNYEAQ (reference sequence). Full variable domain (outside the CDR3, taken from reference TRBV7-7 and TRBJ2-5): GAGVSQSPRYKVTKRGQDVTLRCDPISSHATLYWYQQALGQGPEFLTYFNYEAQPDKSGLPSDRFSAERPEGSISTLTIQRTEQRDSAMYRCASSLADSQETQYFGPGTRLLVL.

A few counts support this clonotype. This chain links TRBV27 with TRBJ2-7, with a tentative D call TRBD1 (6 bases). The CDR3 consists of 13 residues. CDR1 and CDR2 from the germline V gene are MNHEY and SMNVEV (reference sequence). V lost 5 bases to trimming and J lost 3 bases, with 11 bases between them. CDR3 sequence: CASSLRDNYEQYF. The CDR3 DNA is TGTGCCAGCAGTCTTCGGGACAACTACGAGCAGTACTTC.

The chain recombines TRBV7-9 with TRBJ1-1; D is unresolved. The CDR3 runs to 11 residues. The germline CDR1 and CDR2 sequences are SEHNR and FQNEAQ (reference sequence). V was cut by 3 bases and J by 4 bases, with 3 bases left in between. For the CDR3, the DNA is TGTGCCAGCAGCTTCAGCACTGAAGCTTTCTTT. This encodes CASSFSTEAFF.

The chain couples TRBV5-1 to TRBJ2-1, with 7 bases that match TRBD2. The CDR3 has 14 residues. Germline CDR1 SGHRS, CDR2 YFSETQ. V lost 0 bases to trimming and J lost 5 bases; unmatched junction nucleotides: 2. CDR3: CASSLASGNNEQFF. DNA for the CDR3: TGCGCCAGCAGCTTGGCTAGCGGAAACAATGAGCAGTTCTTC.

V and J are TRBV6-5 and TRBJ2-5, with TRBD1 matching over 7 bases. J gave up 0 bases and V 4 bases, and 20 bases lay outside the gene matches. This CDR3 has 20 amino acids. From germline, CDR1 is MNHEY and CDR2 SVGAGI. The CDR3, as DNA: TGTGCCAGCAGTTCAAAGGGGGCGTCCGTACCTTTTTCGTACCAAGAGACCCAGTACTTC. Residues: CASSSKGASVPFSYQETQYF.

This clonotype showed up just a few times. Here the CDR3 reads CASSRTENTEAFF. CDR3 sequence (DNA): TGTGCCAGCAGCCGGACAGAGAACACTGAAGCTTTCTTT. This chain joins TRBV5-4 and TRBJ1-1; D is perhaps TRBD1 (6 bases). This CDR3 comprises 13 residues. V lost 4 bases and J lost 1, with 8 bases in between. The germline V gene has CDR1 SGHNT and CDR2 YYREEE (reference sequence).

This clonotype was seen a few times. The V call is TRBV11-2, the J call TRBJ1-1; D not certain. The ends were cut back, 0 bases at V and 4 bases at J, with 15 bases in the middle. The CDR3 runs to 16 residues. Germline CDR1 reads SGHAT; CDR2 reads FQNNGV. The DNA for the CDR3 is TGTGCCAGCAGCTTAGAAGCGATGAGCGGGAGCACTGAAGCTTTCTTT. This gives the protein CASSLEAMSGSTEAFF.

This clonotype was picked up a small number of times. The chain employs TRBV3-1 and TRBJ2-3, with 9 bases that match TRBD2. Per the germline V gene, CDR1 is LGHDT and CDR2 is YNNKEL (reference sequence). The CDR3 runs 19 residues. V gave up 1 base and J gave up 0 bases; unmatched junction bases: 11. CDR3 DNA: TGTGCCAGCAGCCAAGCGGGGGGTAGCGGGAGAGGTAGCACAGATACGCAGTATTTT. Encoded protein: CASSQAGGSGRGSTDTQYF.

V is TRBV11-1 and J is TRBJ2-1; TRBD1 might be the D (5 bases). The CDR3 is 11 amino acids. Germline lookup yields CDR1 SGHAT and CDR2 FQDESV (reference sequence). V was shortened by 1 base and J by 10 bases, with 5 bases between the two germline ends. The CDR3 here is CASSLGQEQFF. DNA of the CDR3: TGTGCCAGCAGCTTAGGACAGGAGCAGTTCTTC. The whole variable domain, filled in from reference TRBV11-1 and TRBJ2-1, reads EAEVAQSPRYKITEKSQAVAFWCDPISGHATLYWYRQILGQGPELLVQFQDESVVDDSQLPKDRFSAERLKGVDSTLKIQPAELGDSAMYLCASSLGQEQFFGPGTRLTVL.

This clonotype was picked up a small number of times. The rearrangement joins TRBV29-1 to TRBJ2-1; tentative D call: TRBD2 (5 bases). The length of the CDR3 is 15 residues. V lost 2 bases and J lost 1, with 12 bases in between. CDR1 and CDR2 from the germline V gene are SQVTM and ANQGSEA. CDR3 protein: CSVELEVLSYNEQFF. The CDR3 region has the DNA TGCAGCGTTGAACTGGAGGTTTTATCCTACAATGAGCAGTTCTTC.

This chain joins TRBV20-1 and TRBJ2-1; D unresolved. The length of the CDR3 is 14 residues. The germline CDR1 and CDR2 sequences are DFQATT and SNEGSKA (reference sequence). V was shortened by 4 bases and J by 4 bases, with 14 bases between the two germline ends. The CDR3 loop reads CSATPSSRYNEQFF. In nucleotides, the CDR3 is TGCAGTGCTACCCCCTCTTCACGTTACAATGAGCAGTTCTTC.

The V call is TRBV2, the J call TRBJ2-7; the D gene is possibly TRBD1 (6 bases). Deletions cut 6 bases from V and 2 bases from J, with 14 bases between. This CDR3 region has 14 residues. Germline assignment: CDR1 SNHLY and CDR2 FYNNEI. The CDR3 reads CASRSPQGTYEQYF. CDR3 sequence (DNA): TGTGCCAGCAGATCCCCCCAGGGGACCTACGAGCAGTACTTC. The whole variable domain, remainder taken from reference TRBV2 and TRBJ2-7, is EPEVTQTPSHQVTQMGQEVILRCVPISNHLYFYWYRQILGQKVEFLVSFYNNEISEKSEIFDDQFSVERPDGSNFTLKIRSTKLEDSAMYFCASRSPQGTYEQYFGPGTRLTVT.

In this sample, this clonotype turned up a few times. CDR3 in amino acids: CASSYRQITGELFF. The CDR3 DNA follows: TGTGCCAGCAGTTACAGGCAGATTACCGGGGAGCTGTTTTTT. The chain employs TRBV6-2 or TRBV6-3 and TRBJ2-2, with no clear D. From germline, CDR1 is MNHEY and CDR2 SVGEGT. Trimming left V 2 bases short and J 5 bases short, with 9 bases between. This CDR3 is 14 amino acids long.

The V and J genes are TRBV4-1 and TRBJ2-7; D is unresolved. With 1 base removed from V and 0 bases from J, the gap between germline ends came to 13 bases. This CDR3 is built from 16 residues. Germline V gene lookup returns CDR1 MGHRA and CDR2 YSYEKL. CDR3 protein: CASSQVSLRSSYEQYF. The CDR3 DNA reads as TGCGCCAGCAGCCAAGTCAGTTTAAGGAGCTCCTACGAGCAGTACTTC.

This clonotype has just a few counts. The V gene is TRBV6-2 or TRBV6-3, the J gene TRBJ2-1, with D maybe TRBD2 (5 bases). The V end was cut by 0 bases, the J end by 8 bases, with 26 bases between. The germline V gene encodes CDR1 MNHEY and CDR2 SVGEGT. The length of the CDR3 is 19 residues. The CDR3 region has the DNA TGTGCCAGCAGTTACTCGAATTTGGAGGAGACAAGCGCGAGGGATGAGCAGTTCTTC. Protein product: CASSYSNLEETSARDEQFF.

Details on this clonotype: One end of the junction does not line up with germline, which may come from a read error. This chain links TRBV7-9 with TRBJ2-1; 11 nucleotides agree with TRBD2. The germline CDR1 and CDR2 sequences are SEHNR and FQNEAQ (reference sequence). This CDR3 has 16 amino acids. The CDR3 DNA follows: TGTGCCAGCAGCATAGCGGGAGGGCCCCAATACAATGAGCAGTTCTTC. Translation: CASSIAGGPQYNEQFF.

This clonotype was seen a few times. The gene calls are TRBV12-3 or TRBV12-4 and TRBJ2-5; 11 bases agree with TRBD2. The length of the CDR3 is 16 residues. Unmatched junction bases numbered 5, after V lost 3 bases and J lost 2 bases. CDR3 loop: CASSFPTSGVQETQYF. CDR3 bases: TGTGCCAGCAGTTTCCCGACTAGCGGGGTACAAGAGACCCAGTACTTC.

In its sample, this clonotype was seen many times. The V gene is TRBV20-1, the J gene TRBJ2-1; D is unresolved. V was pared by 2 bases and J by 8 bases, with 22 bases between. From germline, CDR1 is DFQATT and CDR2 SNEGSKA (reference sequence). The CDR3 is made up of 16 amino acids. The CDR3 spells CSARTEGGLRSDEQFF. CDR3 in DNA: TGCAGTGCTAGAACTGAAGGCGGCCTGAGAAGCGATGAGCAGTTCTTC.

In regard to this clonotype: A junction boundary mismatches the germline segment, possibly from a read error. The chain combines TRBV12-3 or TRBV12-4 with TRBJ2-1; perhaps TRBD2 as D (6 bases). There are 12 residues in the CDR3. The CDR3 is CAISLGRELQFF. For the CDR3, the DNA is TGTGCCATCAGTTTAGGACGGGAGTTGCAGTTCTTC.

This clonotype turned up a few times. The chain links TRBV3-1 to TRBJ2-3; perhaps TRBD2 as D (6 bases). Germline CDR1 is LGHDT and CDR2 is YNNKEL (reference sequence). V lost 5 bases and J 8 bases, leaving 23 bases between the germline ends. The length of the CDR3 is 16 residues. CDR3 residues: CASSMDSGQTRGTQYF. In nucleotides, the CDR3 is TGTGCCAGCAGCATGGATAGCGGCCAAACGCGCGGTACGCAGTATTTT.

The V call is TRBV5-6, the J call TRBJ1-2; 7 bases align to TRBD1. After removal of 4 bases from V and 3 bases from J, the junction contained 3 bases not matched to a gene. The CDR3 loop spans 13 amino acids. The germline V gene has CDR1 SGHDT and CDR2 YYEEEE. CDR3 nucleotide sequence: TGTGCCAGCAGCACCGGGACAGACTATGGCTACACCTTC. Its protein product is CASSTGTDYGYTF. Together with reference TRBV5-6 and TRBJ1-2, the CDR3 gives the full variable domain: DAGVTQSPTHLIKTRGQQVTLRCSPKSGHDTVSWYQQALGQGPQFIFQYYEEEERQRGNFPDRFSGHQFPNYSSELNVNALLLGDSALYLCASSTGTDYGYTFGSGTRLTVV.

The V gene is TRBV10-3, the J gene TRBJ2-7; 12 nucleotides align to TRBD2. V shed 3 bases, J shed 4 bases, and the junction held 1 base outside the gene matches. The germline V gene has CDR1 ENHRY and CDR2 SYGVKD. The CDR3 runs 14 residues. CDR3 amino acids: CAISDGTSGYEQYF. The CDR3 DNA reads TGTGCCATCAGTGACGGGACTAGCGGGTACGAGCAGTACTTC.